One and the same sample provided the 13 T cell receptor beta chains below, sequenced in a study of regulatory T cells in long-lasting Graves disease. The time point: newly diagnosed GD, antithyroid drugs for less than 3 months. Researchers made the TCR library from RNA that was extracted from PBMCs. Researchers made TCR beta libraries by using iRepertoire HTBI primers and running Arm-PCR on CDR3 regions. TCRdb analysed the multiplex PCR reads with MiXCR anew, one entry per CDR3 protein. The data hold roughly 500,000 distinct CDR3 sequences, with 13% observed a single time. This sample also appeared in a second study, on T cells in Graves' hyperthyroidism and ophthalmopathy.

The material sequenced was peripheral blood mononuclear cells (PBMCs), taken at new diagnosis, from a patient treated with antithyroid drugs. The receptors shown here come from a man in his thirties or forties with Graves disease.

This clonotype occurred many times. The rearrangement joins TRBV6-1 to TRBJ2-1; 15 bases are a match to TRBD2. Germline V gene lookup returns CDR1 MNHNS and CDR2 SASEGT. The CDR3 runs to 17 residues. With 7 bases clipped from V and 7 bases from J, the junction kept 11 bases outside the gene matches. The CDR3 sequence is CASNPRTSGRARNEQFF. The DNA for the CDR3 is TGTGCCAGCAACCCTAGGACTAGCGGGAGGGCCCGGAATGAGCAGTTCTTC.

This clonotype was counted at least ten times. This chain uses TRBV7-8 with TRBJ2-5; D not resolved. The CDR3 spans 14 residues. CDR1 is SGHVS, CDR2 FQNEAQ, per germline. Trimming left V 3 bases short and J 1 base short, with 9 bases between. The DNA for the CDR3 is TGTGCCAGCAGCTTTCGTTGGTCCCAAGAGACCCAGTACTTC. Residues: CASSFRWSQETQYF.

Turning to this clonotype: It is likely a read error, because the conserved phenylalanine at the end of the CDR3 is missing. The chain links TRBV2 to TRBJ2-7; TRBD2 matches at 8 bases. Germline V gene sequence: CDR1 SNHLY, CDR2 FYNNEI. There are 13 residues in the CDR3. CDR3 residues: CVSSGGRAYEQYS. DNA for the CDR3: TGTGTCAGCAGCGGGGGAAGGGCCTACGAGCAGTACTCC.

This clonotype was seen ten or more times. This rearrangement joins TRBV6-1 to TRBJ2-7, with D maybe TRBD2 (6 bases). Trimming stripped 7 bases from V and 7 bases from J, with 23 bases between. This CDR3 has 15 amino acids. CDR1 and CDR2 (germline): MNHNS, SASEGT. The CDR3 DNA reads TGTGCCAGCACAAACGGAGGGACGGGGCCTAGGGAGCAGTACTTC. It codes for CASTNGGTGPREQYF.

This clonotype was counted ten times or more. The rearrangement uses TRBV29-1 and TRBJ1-4; no definite D call. V lost 5 bases and J lost 2, with 12 bases in between. Germline loops: CDR1 SQVTM, CDR2 ANQGSEA. The CDR3 totals 14 residues. CDR3 in amino acids: CSVPVEGTNEKLFF. DNA of the CDR3: TGCAGCGTTCCGGTGGAGGGTACTAATGAAAAACTGTTTTTT.

This clonotype was observed many times. This sequence joins TRBV29-1 and TRBJ2-7; 12 bases fit TRBD2. Per the germline V gene, CDR1 is SQVTM and CDR2 is ANQGSEA. V was pared by 7 bases and J by 5 bases, with 9 bases of the junction left unmatched. This CDR3 spans 14 amino acids. The CDR3 is CSGLLTSGSHEQYF. CDR3 DNA sequence: TGCAGCGGACTTTTGACTAGCGGGAGTCACGAGCAGTACTTC.

This clonotype showed up many times. V gene TRBV28 combines with J gene TRBJ2-1; D is uncertain. The CDR3 extends over 13 amino acids. Trimming pared 6 bases from V and 3 bases from J, leaving 9 bases between. CDR1 MDHEN and CDR2 SYDVKM come from the germline V gene. CDR3 nucleotides: TGTGCCAGCAGGACTGACGGCTACAATGAGCAGTTCTTC. Its protein product is CASRTDGYNEQFF.

This clonotype was detected a few times. The likely explanation is a read error, given a far larger clone one base away. Without the conserved terminal phenylalanine or tryptophan, this CDR3 likely stems from a read error. The V gene is TRBV11-3, the J gene TRBJ2-1; D perhaps matches TRBD2 (6 bases). The CDR3 totals 20 residues. Trimming left V 1 base short and J 0 bases short, with 22 bases between. CDR1 and CDR2 from the germline V gene are SGHNT and YENEEA. CDR3 sequence (DNA): TGTGCCAGCAGCTTAGTTATGTTGGGCGGGATTAGAACCTCCTACAATGAGCAGTTCTCC. Translated, it gives CASSLVMLGGIRTSYNEQFS.

This clonotype was counted many times. The V gene is TRBV2, the J gene TRBJ2-1, with D perhaps matching TRBD1 (6 bases). CDR3 length: 14 residues. Germline CDR1 and CDR2: SNHLY and FYNNEI. Trimming removed 6 bases at V and 3 bases at J, with 12 bases between. The CDR3 protein is CASRGTRDYNEQFF. CDR3 nucleotide sequence: TGTGCCAGCAGGGGGACAAGAGACTACAATGAGCAGTTCTTC. The whole variable domain, filled in from reference TRBV2 and TRBJ2-1, reads EPEVTQTPSHQVTQMGQEVILRCVPISNHLYFYWYRQILGQKVEFLVSFYNNEISEKSEIFDDQFSVERPDGSNFTLKIRSTKLEDSAMYFCASRGTRDYNEQFFGPGTRLTVL.

This clonotype appeared many times. The V gene is TRBV12-3 or TRBV12-4, the J gene TRBJ2-3; D might be TRBD1 (6 bases). The length of the CDR3 is 16 residues. With 4 bases removed from V and 2 bases from J, the gap between germline ends came to 16 bases. CDR3 nucleotides: TGTGCCAGCAGTTCAACAGGGTCCATGGACACAGATACGCAGTATTTT. Translated, it gives CASSSTGSMDTDTQYF.

This clonotype was observed at least ten times. This chain joins TRBV10-1 and TRBJ2-1; 10 bases line up with TRBD2. Germline V CDR1 and CDR2: WNHNN, SYGVQD (reference sequence). CDR3 size: 17 residues. After removal of 2 bases from V and 0 bases from J, the junction contained 4 bases not matched to a gene. The CDR3 region is CASSEKTSGLSYNEQFF. CDR3 in DNA: TGCGCCAGCAGTGAGAAGACTAGCGGGCTCTCCTACAATGAGCAGTTCTTC.

This clonotype was picked up a small number of times. The rearrangement links TRBV7-2 to TRBJ1-2, with a possible D match to TRBD1 (6 bases). The V end lost 3 bases, the J end lost 8 bases, and 13 bases lay between the germline ends. Looked up from germline, CDR1 is SGHTA and CDR2 is FQGNSA. This CDR3 has 13 amino acids. The CDR3 sequence is CASSFLTGTGYTF. Here the CDR3 DNA reads TGTGCCAGCAGCTTCCTAACCGGGACAGGCTACACCTTC.

This clonotype was picked up a small number of times. The chain employs TRBV7-8 and TRBJ2-7; 11 bases are a match to TRBD1. The germline gives CDR1 SGHVS, CDR2 FQNEAQ. This CDR3 contains 23 residues. J was trimmed by 0 bases and V by 1 base; bases with no gene match: 23. Written as DNA, the CDR3 is TGTGCCAGCAGCTTAGAGGGGACAGGGGGACCCAGCAGGGGGATTGTGAGCTCCTACGAGCAGTACTTC. Amino acids: CASSLEGTGGPSRGIVSSYEQYF. The whole variable domain, remainder taken from reference TRBV7-8 and TRBJ2-7, is GAGVSQSPRYKVAKRGQDVALRCDPISGHVSLFWYQQALGQGPEFLTYFQNEAQLDKSGLPSDRFFAERPEGSVSTLKIQRTQQEDSAVYLCASSLEGTGGPSRGIVSSYEQYFGPGTRLTVT.